This T cell receptor beta chain came from a study of a mutant IDH1 vaccine in newly diagnosed glioma. Repertoires were generated with immunoSEQ multiplex PCR, while TCRdb's copy carries only in-frame clones and drops some. Found here are around 50,000 clones, roughly 90% of them singletons; the top ten hold about 2.2%. Germline trimming cut 2 bases from V and 3 bases from J; bases unmatched to any gene: 6. The CDR3 runs 16 residues. The germline V gene has CDR1 ENHRY and CDR2 SYGVKD. Time point described: baseline, week 1 (first vaccination visit). Documented treatment: pre-vaccination baseline after standard-of-care therapy.

Material: PBMCs, obtained from a glioma patient treated with radiotherapy, temozolomide or both. The rearrangement joins TRBV10-3 to TRBJ1-5, with 8 bases aligning to TRBD1. The origin of this receptor is a man in his forties or fifties with glioma. The CDR3 sequence: CAISEPEGQVNQPQHF. The CDR3 coding sequence is TGTGCCATCAGTGAGCCTGAGGGACAGGTCAATCAGCCCCAGCATTTT.